This entry features one TCR beta chain sequence. CDR3 length: 13 residues. The V end was cut by 2 bases, the J end by 2 bases, with 6 bases between. The germline CDR1 and CDR2 sequences are LGHDT and YNNKEL (reference sequence). TCRdb re-derived calls from the RT-PCR reads in MiXCR, one entry per CDR3 protein. Of about a million distinct CDR3 sequences listed, roughly 18% are singletons. This specimen comes from a study of patients and donors after allogeneic stem cell transplantation. The sample was blood, either unsorted or a sorted T cell fraction (not recorded which). The genes are TRBV3-1 and TRBJ2-5, with no clear D. The sequence came from a human donor who was either an allogeneic HSCT recipient or a stem cell or donor lymphocyte infusion donor (not recorded which). It is not recorded whose cells these are; they may come from a transplant donor. The CDR3 DNA reads as TGTGCCAGCAGCCAACCACTACAAGAGACCCAGTACTTC. Protein product: CASSQPLQETQYF.